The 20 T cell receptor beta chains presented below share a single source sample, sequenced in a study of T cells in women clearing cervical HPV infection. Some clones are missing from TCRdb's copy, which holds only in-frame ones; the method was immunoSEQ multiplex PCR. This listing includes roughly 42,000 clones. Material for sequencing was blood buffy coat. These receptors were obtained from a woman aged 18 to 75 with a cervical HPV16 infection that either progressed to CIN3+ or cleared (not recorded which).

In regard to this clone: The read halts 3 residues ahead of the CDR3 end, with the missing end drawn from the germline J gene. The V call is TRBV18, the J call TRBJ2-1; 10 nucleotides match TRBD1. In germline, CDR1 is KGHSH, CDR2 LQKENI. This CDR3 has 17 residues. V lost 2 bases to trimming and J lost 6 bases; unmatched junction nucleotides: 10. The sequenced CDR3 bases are TGTGCCAGCTCACCAAGGGGGACGGGACAGGGGATCAATGAG. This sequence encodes CASSPRGTGQGINE. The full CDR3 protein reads CASSPRGTGQGINEQFF.

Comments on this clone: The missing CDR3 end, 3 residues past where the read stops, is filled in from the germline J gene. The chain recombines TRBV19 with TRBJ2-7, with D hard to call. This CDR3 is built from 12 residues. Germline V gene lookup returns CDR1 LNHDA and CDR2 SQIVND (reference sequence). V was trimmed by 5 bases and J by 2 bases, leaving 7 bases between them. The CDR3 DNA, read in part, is TGTGCCAGTAGTGGGCTTCCCTACGAG. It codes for CASSGLPYE. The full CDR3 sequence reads CASSGLPYEQYF.

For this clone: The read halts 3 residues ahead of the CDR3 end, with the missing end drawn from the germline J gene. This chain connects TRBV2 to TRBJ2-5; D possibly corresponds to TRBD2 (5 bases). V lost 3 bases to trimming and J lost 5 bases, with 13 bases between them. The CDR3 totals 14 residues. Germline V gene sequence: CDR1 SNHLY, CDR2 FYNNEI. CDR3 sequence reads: CASSDQRRGETQYF. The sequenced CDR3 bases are TGTGCCAGCAGTGACCAGCGGAGAGGGGAGACC.

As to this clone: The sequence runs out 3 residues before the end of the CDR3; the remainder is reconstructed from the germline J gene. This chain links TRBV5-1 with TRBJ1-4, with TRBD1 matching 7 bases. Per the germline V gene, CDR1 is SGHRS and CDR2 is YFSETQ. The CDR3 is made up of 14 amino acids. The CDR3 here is CASSSDRAHSPLFF. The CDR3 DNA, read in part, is TGCGCCAGCAGCTCCGACAGGGCCCACTCACCA.

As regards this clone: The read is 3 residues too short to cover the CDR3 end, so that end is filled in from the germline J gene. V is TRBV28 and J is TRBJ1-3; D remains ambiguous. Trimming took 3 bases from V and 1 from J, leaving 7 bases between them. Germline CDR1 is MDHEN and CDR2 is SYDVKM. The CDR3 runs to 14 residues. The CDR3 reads CASSLSGSGNTIYF. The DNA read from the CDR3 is TGTGCCAGCAGTTTGTCGGGGTCTGGAAACACC.

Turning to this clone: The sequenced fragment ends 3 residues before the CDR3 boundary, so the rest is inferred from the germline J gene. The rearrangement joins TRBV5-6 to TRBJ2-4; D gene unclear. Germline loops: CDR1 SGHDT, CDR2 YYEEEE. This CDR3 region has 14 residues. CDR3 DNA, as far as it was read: TGTGCCAGCAGCTTGGTAACAGAAGGGTATGGT. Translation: CASSLVTEGYG. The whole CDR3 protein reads CASSLVTEGYGQYF.

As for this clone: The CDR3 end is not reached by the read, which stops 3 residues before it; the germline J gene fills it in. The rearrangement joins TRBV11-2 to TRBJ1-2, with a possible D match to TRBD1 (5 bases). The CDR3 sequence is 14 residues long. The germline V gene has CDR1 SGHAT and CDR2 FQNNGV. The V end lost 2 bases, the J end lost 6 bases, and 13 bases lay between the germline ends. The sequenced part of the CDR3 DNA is TGTGCCAGCAGCTTATGGACGGGGGATAATGGC. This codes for CASSLWTGDNG. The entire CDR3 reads CASSLWTGDNGYTF.

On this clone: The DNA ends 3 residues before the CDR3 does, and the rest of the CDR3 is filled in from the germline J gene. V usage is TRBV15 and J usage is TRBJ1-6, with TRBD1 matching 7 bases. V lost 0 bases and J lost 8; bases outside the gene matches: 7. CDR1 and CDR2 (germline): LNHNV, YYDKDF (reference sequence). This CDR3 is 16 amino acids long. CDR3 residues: CATSRDIRQGHSPLHF. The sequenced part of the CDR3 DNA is TGTGCCACCAGCAGAGATATAAGACAGGGACATTCACCC.

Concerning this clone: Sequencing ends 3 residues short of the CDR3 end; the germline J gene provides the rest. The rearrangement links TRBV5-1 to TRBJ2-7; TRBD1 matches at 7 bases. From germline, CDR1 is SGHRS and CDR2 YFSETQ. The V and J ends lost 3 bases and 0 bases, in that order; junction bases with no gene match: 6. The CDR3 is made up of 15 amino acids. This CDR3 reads CASSSGTVISYEQYF. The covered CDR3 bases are TGCGCCAGCAGCTCCGGGACAGTAATCTCCTACGAG.

The CDR3 is CASSRDTFPDTQYF. The covered CDR3 bases are TGCGCCAGCAGCCGCGACACGTTCCCAGATACG. V usage is TRBV5-1 and J usage is TRBJ2-3; D is uncertain. Read coverage stops 3 residues before the CDR3 terminus; the germline J gene supplies the remainder. Between the trimmed V and J ends, which lost 4 bases and 4 bases, there was a span of 13 bases. Germline CDR1 SGHRS, CDR2 YFSETQ. The CDR3 consists of 14 residues.

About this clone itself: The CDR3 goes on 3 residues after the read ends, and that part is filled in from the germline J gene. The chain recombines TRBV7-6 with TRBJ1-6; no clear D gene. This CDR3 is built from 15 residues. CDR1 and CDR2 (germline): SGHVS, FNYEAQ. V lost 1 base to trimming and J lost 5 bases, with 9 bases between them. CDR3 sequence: CASSLEADNNSPLHF. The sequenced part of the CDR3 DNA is TGTGCCAGCAGCTTAGAGGCAGATAATAATTCACCC.

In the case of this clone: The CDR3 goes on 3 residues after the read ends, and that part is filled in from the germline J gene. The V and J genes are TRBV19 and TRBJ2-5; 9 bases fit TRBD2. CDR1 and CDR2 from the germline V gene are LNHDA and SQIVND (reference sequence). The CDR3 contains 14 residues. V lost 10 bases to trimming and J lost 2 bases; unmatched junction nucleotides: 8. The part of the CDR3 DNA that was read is TGTGCCACTTCTGTAGCGGGAGTTCAAGAGACC. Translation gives CATSVAGVQET. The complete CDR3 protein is CATSVAGVQETQYF.

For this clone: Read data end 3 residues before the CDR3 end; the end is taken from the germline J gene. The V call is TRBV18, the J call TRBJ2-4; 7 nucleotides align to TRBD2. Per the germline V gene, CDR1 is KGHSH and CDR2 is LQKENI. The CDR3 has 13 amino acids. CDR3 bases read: TGTGCCAGCTCCCCCGGCCGGGACTATGGT. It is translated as CASSPGRDYG. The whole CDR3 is CASSPGRDYGQYF.

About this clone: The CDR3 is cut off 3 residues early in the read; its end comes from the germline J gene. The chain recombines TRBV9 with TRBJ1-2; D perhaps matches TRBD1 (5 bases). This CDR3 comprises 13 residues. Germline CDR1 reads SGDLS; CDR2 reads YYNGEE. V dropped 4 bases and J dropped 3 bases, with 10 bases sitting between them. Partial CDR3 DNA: TGTGCCAGCAGCCGAGGAGGGGACTATGGC. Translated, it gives CASSRGGDYG. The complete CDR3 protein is CASSRGGDYGYTF. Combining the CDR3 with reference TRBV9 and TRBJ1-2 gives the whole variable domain DSGVTQTPKHLITATGQRVTLRCSPRSGDLSVYWYQQSLDQGLQFLIQYYNGEERAKGNILERFSAQQFPDLHSELNLSSLELGDSALYFCASSRGGDYGYTFGSGTRLTVV.

The CDR3 is CAWRGTVLETQYF. The sequenced CDR3 bases are TGTGCCTGGAGGGGGACAGTCTTAGAGACG. J is TRBJ2-3 and V is TRBV30; 7 nucleotides line up with TRBD1. The read ends 3 residues before the CDR3 terminus; that terminus is restored from the germline J gene. The CDR3 extends over 13 amino acids. CDR1 and CDR2 from the germline V gene are GTSNPN and SVGIG (reference sequence).

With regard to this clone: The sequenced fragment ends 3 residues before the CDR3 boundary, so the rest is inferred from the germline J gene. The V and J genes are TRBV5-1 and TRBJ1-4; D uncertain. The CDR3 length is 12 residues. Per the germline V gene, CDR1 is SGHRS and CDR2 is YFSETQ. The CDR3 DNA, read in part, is TGCGCCAGCGCGGCGGGTAATTCACCA. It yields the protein CASAAGNSP. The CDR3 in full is CASAAGNSPLFF.

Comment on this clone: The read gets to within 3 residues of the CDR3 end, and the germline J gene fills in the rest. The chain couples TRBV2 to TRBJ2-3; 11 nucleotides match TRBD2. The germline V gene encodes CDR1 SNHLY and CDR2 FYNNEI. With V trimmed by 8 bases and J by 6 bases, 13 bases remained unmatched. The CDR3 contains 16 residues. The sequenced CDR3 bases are TGTGCCAGCCAACTCCTAGCGGGAGGTGCAGGGGATACG. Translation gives CASQLLAGGAGDT. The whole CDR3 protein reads CASQLLAGGAGDTQYF.

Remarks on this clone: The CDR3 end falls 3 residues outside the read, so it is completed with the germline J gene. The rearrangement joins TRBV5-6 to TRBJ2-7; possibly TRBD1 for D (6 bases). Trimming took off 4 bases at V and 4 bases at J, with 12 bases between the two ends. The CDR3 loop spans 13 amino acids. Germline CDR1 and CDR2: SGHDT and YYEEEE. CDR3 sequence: CASSRPDRYEQYF. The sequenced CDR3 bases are TGTGCCAGCAGCCGACCCGACAGGTACGAG.

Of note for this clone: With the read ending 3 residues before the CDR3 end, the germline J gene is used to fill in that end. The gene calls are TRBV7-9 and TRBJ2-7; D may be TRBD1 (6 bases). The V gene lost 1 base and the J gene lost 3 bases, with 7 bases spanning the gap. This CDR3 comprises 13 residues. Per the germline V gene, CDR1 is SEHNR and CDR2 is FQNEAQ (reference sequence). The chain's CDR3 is CASSLGGLYEQYF. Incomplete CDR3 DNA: TGTGCCAGCAGCTTAGGGGGGCTCTACGAG.

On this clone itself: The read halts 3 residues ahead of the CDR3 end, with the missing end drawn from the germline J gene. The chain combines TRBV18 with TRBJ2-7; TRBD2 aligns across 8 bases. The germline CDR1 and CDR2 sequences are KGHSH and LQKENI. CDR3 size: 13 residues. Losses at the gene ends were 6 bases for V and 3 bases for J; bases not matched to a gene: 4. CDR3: CASSHGGGYEQYF. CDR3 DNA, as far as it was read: TGTGCCAGCTCCCACGGGGGGGGCTACGAG. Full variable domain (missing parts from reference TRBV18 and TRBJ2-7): NAGVMQNPRHLVRRRGQEARLRCSPMKGHSHVYWYRQLPEEGLKFMVYLQKENIIDESGMPKERFSAEFPKEGPSILRIQQVVRGDSAAYFCASSHGGGYEQYFGPGTRLTVT.